This T cell receptor beta chain comes out of a study of CD8 T cells in Susac syndrome. The germline V gene encodes CDR1 MNHEY and CDR2 SVGEGT. V was clipped by 5 bases and J by 4 bases, with 14 bases between them. The CDR3 has 14 residues. It was with random hexamers that roughly 0.45 to 1 ug RNA was reverse transcribed. TCRdb re-derived calls from the immunoSEQ multiplex PCR reads in MiXCR, one entry per CDR3 protein. The sample has some 120,000 distinct CDR3 sequences; 85% to 95% are singletons. The sequence came from a human donor in good health. The chain recombines TRBV6-2 or TRBV6-3 with TRBJ1-1; tentative D call: TRBD1 (5 bases). Material for sequencing was CD4+ T cells from PBMCs. The DNA for the CDR3 is TGTGCCAGCAGTCCTTCGGGGGGGGTCACTGAAGCTTTCTTT. Translated: CASSPSGGVTEAFF.